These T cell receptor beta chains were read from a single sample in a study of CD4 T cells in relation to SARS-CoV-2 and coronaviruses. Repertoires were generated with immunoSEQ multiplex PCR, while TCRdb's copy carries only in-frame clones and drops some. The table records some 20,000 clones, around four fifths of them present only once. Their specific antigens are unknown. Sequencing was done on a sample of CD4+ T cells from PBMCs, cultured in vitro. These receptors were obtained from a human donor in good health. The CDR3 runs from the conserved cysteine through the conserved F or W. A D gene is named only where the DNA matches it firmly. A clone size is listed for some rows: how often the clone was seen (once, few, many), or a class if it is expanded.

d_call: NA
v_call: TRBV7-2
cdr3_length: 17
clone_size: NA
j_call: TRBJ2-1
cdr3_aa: CASSLGVFREGWDEQFF
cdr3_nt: TGTGCCAGCAGCTTAGGGGTCTTCCGGGAAGGGTGGGATGAGCAGTTCTTC

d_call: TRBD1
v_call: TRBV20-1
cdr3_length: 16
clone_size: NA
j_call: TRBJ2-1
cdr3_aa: CSASQRGTGRSNEQFF
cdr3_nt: TGCAGTGCTAGTCAACGCGGGACAGGGAGAAGCAATGAGCAGTTCTTC

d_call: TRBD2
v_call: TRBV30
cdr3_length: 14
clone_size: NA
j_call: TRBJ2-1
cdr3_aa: CAWTGLAGYNEQFF
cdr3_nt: TGTGCCTGGACGGGCCTAGCGGGTTACAATGAGCAGTTCTTC

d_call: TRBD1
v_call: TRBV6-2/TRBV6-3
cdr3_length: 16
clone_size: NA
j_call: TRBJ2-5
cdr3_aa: CASSSTGTGGQETQYF
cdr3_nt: TGTGCCAGCAGTTCCACCGGGACAGGGGGACAAGAGACCCAGTACTTC

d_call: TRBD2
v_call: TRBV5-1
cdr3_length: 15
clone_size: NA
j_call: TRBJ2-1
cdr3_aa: CASSTSGGSYNEQFF
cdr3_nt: TGCGCCAGCAGCACTAGCGGGGGATCCTACAATGAGCAGTTCTTC

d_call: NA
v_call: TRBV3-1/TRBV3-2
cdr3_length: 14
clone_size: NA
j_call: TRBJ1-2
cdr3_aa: CASSQGDAFRGYTF
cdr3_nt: TGTGCCAGCAGCCAAGGGGATGCGTTCCGCGGCTACACCTTC

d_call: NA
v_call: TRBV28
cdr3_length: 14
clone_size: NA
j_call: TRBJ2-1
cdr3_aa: CASSLENRYNEQFF
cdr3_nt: TGTGCCAGCAGTTTGGAAAACAGGTACAATGAGCAGTTCTTC

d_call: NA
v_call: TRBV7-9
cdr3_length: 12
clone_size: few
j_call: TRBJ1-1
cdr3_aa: CASSLDSSEAFF
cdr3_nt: TGTGCCAGCAGCTTAGACAGTTCTGAAGCTTTCTTT

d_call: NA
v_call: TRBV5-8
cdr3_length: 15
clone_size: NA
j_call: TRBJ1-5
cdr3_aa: CASSLGDYSNQPQHF
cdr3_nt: TGTGCCAGCAGCTTGGGGGATTATAGCAATCAGCCCCAGCATTTT

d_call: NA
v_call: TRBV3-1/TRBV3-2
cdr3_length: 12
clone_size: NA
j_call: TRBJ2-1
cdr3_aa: CASSQAVREKFF
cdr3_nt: TGTGCCAGCAGCCAAGCTGTGAGGGAGAAGTTCTTC

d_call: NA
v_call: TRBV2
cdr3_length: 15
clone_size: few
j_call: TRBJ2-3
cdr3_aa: CASSVVLVGTDTQYF
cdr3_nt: TGTGCCAGCAGTGTAGTCCTAGTTGGCACAGATACGCAGTATTTT

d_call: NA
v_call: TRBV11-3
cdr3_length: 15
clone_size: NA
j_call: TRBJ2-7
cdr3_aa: CASSLGGTGRYEQYF
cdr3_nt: TGTGCCAGCAGCTTAGGCGGAACAGGGCGGTATGAGCAGTACTTC

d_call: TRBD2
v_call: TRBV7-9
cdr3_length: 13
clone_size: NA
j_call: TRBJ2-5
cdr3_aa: CASTLAGEETQYF
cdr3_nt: TGTGCCAGCACCTTAGCGGGAGAAGAGACCCAGTACTTC

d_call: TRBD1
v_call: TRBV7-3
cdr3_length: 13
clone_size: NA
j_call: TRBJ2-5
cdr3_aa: CASARDRQETQYF
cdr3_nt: TGTGCCAGCGCACGGGACAGGCAAGAGACCCAGTACTTC

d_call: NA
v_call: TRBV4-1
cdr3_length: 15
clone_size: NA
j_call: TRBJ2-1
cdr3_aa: CASSHDWGSYNEQFF
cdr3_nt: TGCGCCAGCAGTCACGACTGGGGGTCCTACAATGAGCAGTTCTTC

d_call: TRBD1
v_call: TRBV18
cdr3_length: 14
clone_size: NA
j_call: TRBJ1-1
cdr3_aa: CASSRAGQDTEAFF
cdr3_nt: TGTGCCAGCTCGCGAGCAGGACAGGACACTGAAGCTTTCTTT

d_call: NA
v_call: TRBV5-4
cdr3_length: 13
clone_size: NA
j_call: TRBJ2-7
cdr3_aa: CASSLAGPGEQYF
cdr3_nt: TGTGCCAGCAGCTTGGCGGGTCCCGGCGAGCAGTACTTC